Below, 21 T cell receptor beta chains from the same sample are listed, as sequenced in a study of blood T cell repertoires in COVID-19 (dated by TCRdb to about 2020). Library preparation was by the immunoSEQ multiplex PCR assay. TCRdb stores this immuneACCESS table with in-frame sequences only. Part of the clones is absent; in the studies checked, under half of the shortfall reflects unresolved V genes, and no reason is known for the rest. This sample is represented by 120,000 or so clones; 85% of them were singletons. 27% of the sample is in the top ten clones. Sequenced: peripheral blood. The receptors stem from an elderly woman with acute or convalescent COVID-19.

The J gene is TRBJ1-1, the V gene TRBV19, with D perhaps matching TRBD1 (6 bases). Looked up from germline, CDR1 is LNHDA and CDR2 is SQIVND (reference sequence). The CDR3 sequence is 14 residues long. V shed 5 bases and J shed 1 base, with 11 bases lying between them. The CDR3 sequence is CASSSDRKNTEAFF. For the CDR3, the DNA is TGTGCCAGTAGTTCCGACAGGAAGAACACTGAAGCTTTCTTT.

V is TRBV10-3 and J is TRBJ1-5, with TRBD1 matching 7 bases. The germline V gene encodes CDR1 ENHRY and CDR2 SYGVKD. The junction had 7 bases not matched to a gene; V was cut back by 4 bases and J by 4 bases. This CDR3 contains 15 residues. DNA for the CDR3: TGTGCCATCAGTGTTGTCCCGGGACAGAATCAGCCCCAGCATTTT. Residues: CAISVVPGQNQPQHF.

The gene calls are TRBV24-1 and TRBJ1-1, with 7 nucleotides matching TRBD1. Unmatched junction bases numbered 8, after V lost 3 bases and J lost 11 bases. Germline-derived CDR1 and CDR2 are KGHDR and SFDVKD. This CDR3 comprises 13 residues. The CDR3 DNA is TGTGCCACCAGTGATCCGTGGACAGGTTGTGCTTTCTTT. Protein: CATSDPWTGCAFF.

The chain joins TRBV20-1 to TRBJ2-5; D perhaps matches TRBD1 (5 bases). The CDR3 length is 15 residues. Germline V CDR1 and CDR2: DFQATT, SNEGSKA (reference sequence). V gave up 3 bases and J gave up 4 bases, with 18 bases separating them. As DNA, the CDR3 is TGCAGTGCTAGTGATCAGGGTTGGGCAGGAGAGACCCAGTACTTC. Residues: CSASDQGWAGETQYF.

The chain employs TRBV9 and TRBJ1-1, with 7 positions matching TRBD1. There are 13 residues in the CDR3. The V gene end was trimmed by 4 bases and the J gene end by 8 bases; junction bases not matched to a gene: 8. The germline CDR1 and CDR2 sequences are SGDLS and YYNGEE. DNA for the CDR3: TGTGCCAGCAGCTCGGGACAGCGTTCAGAAGCTTTCTTT. This encodes CASSSGQRSEAFF.

The chain couples TRBV7-6 to TRBJ2-2, with 7 bases identical to TRBD1. CDR1 and CDR2 from the germline V gene are SGHVS and FNYEAQ. V gave up 5 bases and J gave up 3 bases; unmatched junction bases: 12. The CDR3 has 17 amino acids. The CDR3 loop is CASSPSAQGGHTGELFF. CDR3 nucleotide sequence: TGTGCCAGCAGCCCGTCGGCGCAAGGGGGCCACACCGGGGAGCTGTTTTTT.

This chain links TRBV28 with TRBJ2-1, with 9 bases fitting TRBD1. The CDR3 contains 20 residues. Germline V lookup: CDR1 MDHEN, CDR2 SYDVKM. V gave up 3 bases and J gave up 0 bases; unmatched junction bases: 15. As DNA, the CDR3 is TGTGCCAGCAGTTTGCGTTACGGGACAGGGTTTATGAACTCCTACAATGAGCAGTTCTTC. This gives the protein CASSLRYGTGFMNSYNEQFF.

V usage is TRBV4-2 and J usage is TRBJ2-5; the D gene is possibly TRBD2 (6 bases). Per the germline V gene, CDR1 is LGHNA and CDR2 is YNFKEQ. V was clipped by 0 bases and J by 7 bases, with 18 bases between them. The CDR3 is 16 amino acids. This chain's CDR3 is CASSQDGVEGWGTQYF. The CDR3 DNA follows: TGTGCCAGCAGCCAAGATGGGGTGGAGGGGTGGGGGACCCAGTACTTC.

The J gene is TRBJ1-3, the V gene TRBV24-1; tentative D call: TRBD1 (5 bases). This CDR3 is built from 16 residues. From germline, CDR1 is KGHDR and CDR2 SFDVKD. V gave up 5 bases and J gave up 2 bases, with 15 bases separating them. CDR3 nucleotide sequence: TGTGCCACCAGTGCCCCCCCGCGGGGGGCTGGAAACACCATATATTTT. This gives the protein CATSAPPRGAGNTIYF.

V is TRBV11-1 and J is TRBJ1-6; the match to TRBD1 covers 7 bases. Looked up from germline, CDR1 is SGHAT and CDR2 is FQDESV (reference sequence). The junction had 6 bases not matched to a gene; V was cut back by 2 bases and J by 5 bases. This CDR3 contains 16 residues. DNA for the CDR3: TGTGCCAGCAGCTTAACCGACAGGGTACATAATTCACCCCTCCACTTT. Protein sequence: CASSLTDRVHNSPLHF.

The V gene is TRBV5-1, the J gene TRBJ1-4, with TRBD1 matching over 7 bases. The CDR3 loop spans 15 amino acids. Germline V gives CDR1 SGHRS, CDR2 YFSETQ. After removal of 5 bases from V and 8 bases from J, the junction contained 12 bases not matched to a gene. The DNA for the CDR3 is TGCGCCAGCAGGGTACAGACAGGGTCCGGAGAAAAACTGTTTTTT. Its protein product is CASRVQTGSGEKLFF.

This clone appeared a single time. The chain combines TRBV5-1 with TRBJ2-1; D call uncertain. Germline loops: CDR1 SGHRS, CDR2 YFSETQ. V lost 0 bases, J lost 5 bases, and 6 bases lay in between. The length of the CDR3 is 13 residues. Here the CDR3 reads CASSLAGDNEQFF. Written as DNA, the CDR3 is TGCGCCAGCAGCTTGGCAGGTGACAATGAGCAGTTCTTC.

The chain combines TRBV9 with TRBJ1-2; 10 nucleotides line up with TRBD1. Germline assignment: CDR1 SGDLS and CDR2 YYNGEE. The V gene end was trimmed by 2 bases and the J gene end by 6 bases; junction bases not matched to a gene: 4. The CDR3 spans 14 residues. The CDR3 DNA reads TGTGCCAGCAGCGTTGGGACAGGGGACCATGGCTACACCTTC. Translated, it gives CASSVGTGDHGYTF.

This CDR3 reads CSASQQGPNTEAFF. CDR3 coding DNA: TGCAGTGCTAGTCAGCAGGGGCCGAACACTGAAGCTTTCTTT. The chain employs TRBV20-1 and TRBJ1-1, with a weak D call TRBD1 (6 bases). Germline values: CDR1 DFQATT, CDR2 SNEGSKA (reference sequence). V lost 3 bases and J 1 base, leaving 12 bases between the germline ends. The CDR3 has 14 residues.

CDR3 nucleotides: TGTGCCAGCAGCCCGGGTGAAACCCAGTACTTC. It is translated as CASSPGETQYF. This chain joins TRBV14 and TRBJ2-5; unclear D gene. CDR1 and CDR2 from the germline V gene are SGHDN and FVKESK. CDR3 length equals 11 residues. Trimming cost V 4 bases and J 8 bases, with 8 bases left between them.

This clone was observed once. The chain combines TRBV28 with TRBJ1-5; no clear D. Germline CDR1 and CDR2: MDHEN and SYDVKM. The CDR3 sequence is 13 residues long. V was pared by 6 bases and J by 7 bases, with 13 bases between. The CDR3 DNA reads TGTGCCAGCAGCGCGGAAAACGGGCAGCCCCAGCATTTT. Protein sequence: CASSAENGQPQHF.

The chain links TRBV2 to TRBJ1-5; D might be TRBD1 (5 bases). The V gene's germline CDR1 is SNHLY and CDR2 FYNNEI. V shed 6 bases and J shed 2 bases, with 14 bases lying between them. This CDR3 region has 15 residues. CDR3: CASSGAGGGNQPQHF. CDR3 sequence (DNA): TGTGCCAGCAGCGGGGCCGGGGGTGGCAATCAGCCCCAGCATTTT.

This clone was observed a handful of times. CDR3 in DNA: TGTGCCAGCAGTCCCTTAGCGGGGAACGCAGATACGCAGTATTTT. Its protein is CASSPLAGNADTQYF. This sequence joins TRBV2 and TRBJ2-3; 8 bases are a match to TRBD2. Germline V lookup: CDR1 SNHLY, CDR2 FYNNEI. V lost 5 bases and J lost 4; bases outside the gene matches: 8. This CDR3 is built from 15 residues.

J is TRBJ2-1 and V is TRBV2; D possibly corresponds to TRBD1 (6 bases). Germline V lookup: CDR1 SNHLY, CDR2 FYNNEI. Deletions cut 5 bases from V and 4 bases from J, with 15 bases between. The CDR3 extends over 15 amino acids. Here the CDR3 reads CASSIQGSAYNEQFF. The CDR3 DNA sequence: TGTGCCAGCAGTATACAGGGTAGTGCGTACAATGAGCAGTTCTTC.

This sequence joins TRBV27 and TRBJ2-1; 7 bases match TRBD2. From germline, CDR1 is MNHEY and CDR2 SMNVEV (reference sequence). With 6 bases clipped from V and 2 bases from J, the junction kept 4 bases outside the gene matches. The CDR3 consists of 14 residues. The CDR3 DNA reads TGTGCCAGCAGCTCGGGGAGGGCCTACAATGAGCAGTTCTTC. Its protein product is CASSSGRAYNEQFF.

The chain employs TRBV2 and TRBJ2-1, with TRBD2 matching 10 bases. The CDR3 is made up of 14 amino acids. CDR1 and CDR2 from the germline V gene are SNHLY and FYNNEI. The junction had 2 bases not matched to a gene; V was cut back by 6 bases and J by 3 bases. The CDR3 is CASRSGGVYNEQFF. Written as DNA, the CDR3 is TGTGCCAGCAGGAGCGGGGGGGTCTACAATGAGCAGTTCTTC.